A single sample is the source of the 23 T cell receptor beta chains below, sequenced in a study of T-cell reconstitution after alpha-beta-depleted transplantation in children. Library preparation (for TCRbeta) was performed with unique molecular identifiers. TCRdb re-called the PCR reads through MiXCR, storing one row per CDR3 protein. The sample yields approximately 200,000 distinct CDR3 sequences, 6.3% seen once. Sequenced here: PBMCs, sampled before TCRalphabeta/CD19-depleted stem cell transplant. The origin of the receptors is a girl under three years old with combined immunodeficiency, due to receive a stem cell transplant.

At least ten counts were recorded for this clonotype. The chain uses TRBV5-4 and TRBJ2-3; D could derive from TRBD1 or TRBD2 (5 bases each). Germline CDR1 SGHNT, CDR2 YYREEE (reference sequence). The CDR3 consists of 14 residues. Trimming pared 5 bases from V and 5 bases from J, leaving 15 bases between. The CDR3 region is CASRTGAPGDTQYF. CDR3 in DNA: TGTGCCAGCAGGACCGGGGCCCCGGGAGATACGCAGTATTTT.

This clonotype was seen only a few times. The chain links TRBV4-3 to TRBJ1-2; D call uncertain. The CDR3 totals 14 residues. Per the germline V gene, CDR1 is LGHNA and CDR2 is YSLEER. The V end was cut by 1 base, the J end by 4 bases, with 10 bases between. CDR3 in amino acids: CASSQGPDPYGYTF. The CDR3 region has the DNA TGCGCCAGCAGCCAAGGCCCGGACCCCTATGGCTACACCTTC.

This clonotype was detected ten times or more. This chain joins TRBV10-2 and TRBJ1-3, with D possibly TRBD1 on 6 matching bases. CDR1 and CDR2 from the germline V gene are WSHSY and SAAADI. The V and J ends lost 6 bases and 2 bases respectively, with 14 bases between them. The CDR3 totals 15 residues. The CDR3 protein is CASRTLQGTGNTIYF. CDR3 DNA: TGCGCCAGCAGAACTTTACAGGGAACTGGAAACACCATATATTTT.

This clonotype was seen many times. J is TRBJ2-5 and V is TRBV27, with 12 bases that match TRBD2. J was trimmed by 4 bases and V by 6 bases; bases with no gene match: 15. The CDR3 loop spans 18 amino acids. Per the germline V gene, CDR1 is MNHEY and CDR2 is SMNVEV (reference sequence). The CDR3 spells CASRPTGLAGWDGETQYF. CDR3 DNA: TGTGCCAGCAGACCCACGGGACTAGCGGGCTGGGATGGAGAGACCCAGTACTTC.

This clonotype has at least ten counts. V is TRBV7-9 and J is TRBJ1-2; 9 nucleotides line up with TRBD1. This CDR3 comprises 14 residues. The ends lost 7 bases at V and 4 bases at J; junction bases unmatched: 7. Germline V lookup: CDR1 SEHNR, CDR2 FQNEAQ (reference sequence). The CDR3 spells CASNRDRDIYGYTF. In nucleotides, the CDR3 is TGTGCCAGCAACCGGGACAGGGACATCTATGGCTACACCTTC.

Only a few counts were recorded for this clonotype. The genes are TRBV15 and TRBJ2-5; possibly TRBD1 for D (6 bases). The germline CDR1 and CDR2 sequences are LNHNV and YYDKDF (reference sequence). Deletions cut 3 bases from V and 3 bases from J, with 14 bases between. CDR3 size: 15 residues. This chain's CDR3 is CATSSGWTVKETQYF. The CDR3 region has the DNA TGTGCCACCAGCAGTGGATGGACAGTAAAAGAGACCCAGTACTTC. The whole variable domain, filled in from reference TRBV15 and TRBJ2-5, reads DAMVIQNPRYQVTQFGKPVTLSCSQTLNHNVMYWYQQKSSQAPKLLFHYYDKDFNNEADTPDNFQSRRPNTSFCFLDIRSPGLGDTAMYLCATSSGWTVKETQYFGPGTRLLVL.

There are many counts of this clonotype. The chain has TRBV7-9 and TRBJ2-2; the D gene is possibly TRBD1 (6 bases). The CDR3 is 16 amino acids. Trimming cost V 6 bases and J 4 bases, with 18 bases left between them. Germline CDR1 reads SEHNR; CDR2 reads FQNEAQ (reference sequence). DNA of the CDR3: TGTGCCAGCAGGCCAGATTGGACAGCTCGCACCGGGGAGCTGTTTTTT. Amino acids: CASRPDWTARTGELFF. Complete variable domain (other parts from reference TRBV7-9 and TRBJ2-2): DTGVSQNPRHKITKRGQNVTFRCDPISEHNRLYWYRQTLGQGPEFLTYFQNEAQLEKSRLLSDRFSAERPKGSFSTLEIQRTEQGDSAMYLCASRPDWTARTGELFFGEGSRLTVL.

This chain connects TRBV20-1 to TRBJ1-2; TRBD1 agrees at 8 bases. The CDR3 is 13 residues long. The V and J ends lost 4 bases and 3 bases, in that order; junction bases with no gene match: 4. Germline CDR1 DFQATT, CDR2 SNEGSKA (reference sequence). CDR3 sequence reads: CSATTGEDYGYTF. CDR3 nucleotide sequence: TGCAGTGCTACGACAGGGGAGGACTATGGCTACACCTTC.

This clonotype appeared many times. V usage is TRBV7-6 and J usage is TRBJ2-5; TRBD1 might be the D (5 bases). The CDR3 has 16 residues. V was pared by 3 bases and J by 1 base, with 15 bases between. CDR1 and CDR2 from the germline V gene are SGHVS and FNYEAQ. The CDR3, as DNA: TGTGCCAGCAGCTTTTGGGGCACCCCCACCCAAGAGACCCAGTACTTC. The encoded protein is CASSFWGTPTQETQYF.

There are many counts of this clonotype. The rearrangement joins TRBV9 to TRBJ2-6; the D is unclear. Trimming cost V 0 bases and J 4 bases, with 8 bases left between them. CDR1 and CDR2 from the germline V gene are SGDLS and YYNGEE. This CDR3 is 15 amino acids long. The CDR3 loop reads CASSVVSGGANVLTF. CDR3 nucleotides: TGTGCCAGCAGCGTAGTCTCTGGCGGGGCCAACGTCCTGACTTTC.

In this sample, this clonotype turned up many times. This chain connects TRBV28 to TRBJ1-6; D is uncertain. Germline V gene data show CDR1 as MDHEN and CDR2 as SYDVKM. CDR3 size: 16 residues. The V end lost 3 bases, the J end lost 4 bases, and 13 bases lay between the germline ends. CDR3 sequence (DNA): TGTGCCAGCAGTTTGGTTGACACCAGATATAATTCACCCCTCCACTTT. This codes for CASSLVDTRYNSPLHF.

This clonotype was detected ten times or more. CDR3 sequence reads: CASSSLTSVQGTGELFF. For the CDR3, the DNA is TGTGCCAGCAGTTCCCTGACTAGCGTCCAGGGCACCGGGGAGCTGTTTTTT. The chain recombines TRBV27 with TRBJ2-2; 8 bases are shared with TRBD2. The CDR3 has 17 amino acids. Looked up from germline, CDR1 is MNHEY and CDR2 is SMNVEV (reference sequence). Trimming removed 4 bases from V and 4 bases from J; junction bases left unmatched: 11.

There are many counts of this clonotype. The rearrangement links TRBV4-2 to TRBJ1-1; D remains ambiguous. Germline loops: CDR1 LGHNA, CDR2 YNFKEQ. This CDR3 is built from 15 residues. Trimming pared 4 bases from V and 1 base from J, leaving 13 bases between. CDR3 sequence: CASSPFQVPNTEAFF. In DNA, the CDR3 is TGTGCCAGCAGCCCTTTCCAGGTGCCGAACACTGAAGCTTTCTTT.

Turning to this clonotype: A much larger clone differs by one base, so this may be a read error. This sequence joins TRBV28 and TRBJ2-5, with 7 bases fitting TRBD1. CDR1 and CDR2 from the germline V gene are MDHEN and SYDVKM. The CDR3 covers 19 residues. CDR3 loop: CASSFSSPNRGNAQENQYF. CDR3 nucleotides: TGTGCCAGCAGTTTCTCCTCACCCAACAGGGGAAACGCCCAAGAGAACCAGTACTTC.

This chain links TRBV11-2 with TRBJ2-5; 12 nucleotides align to TRBD2. Germline assignment: CDR1 SGHAT and CDR2 FQNNGV. The CDR3 loop spans 16 amino acids. V shed 5 bases and J 2 bases; nucleotides not matched to a gene: 6. The CDR3 spells CASSRRLAGEQETQYF. The DNA for the CDR3 is TGTGCCAGCAGCAGACGACTAGCGGGGGAGCAAGAGACCCAGTACTTC.

In this sample, this clonotype turned up many times. This rearrangement joins TRBV29-1 to TRBJ2-2; TRBD1 matches at 8 bases. Per the germline V gene, CDR1 is SQVTM and CDR2 is ANQGSEA. The CDR3 sequence is 13 residues long. V lost 7 bases and J lost 8; bases outside the gene matches: 9. The CDR3: CSARDRSLGELFF. CDR3 DNA: TGCAGCGCCCGGGACAGGTCTCTAGGGGAGCTGTTTTTT.

This clonotype was observed many times. The rearrangement uses TRBV5-1 and TRBJ2-5; tentatively, D is TRBD2 (6 bases). CDR3 size: 15 residues. Trimming left V 4 bases short and J 5 bases short, with 18 bases between. Germline CDR1 SGHRS, CDR2 YFSETQ. CDR3 sequence reads: CASSVEQTSLETQYF. The CDR3 DNA follows: TGCGCCAGCAGCGTAGAGCAGACTAGTTTGGAGACCCAGTACTTC.

This clonotype was recorded at least ten times. CDR3 amino acids: CASSQVLAEETQYF. CDR3 nucleotides: TGCGCCAGCAGCCAAGTACTAGCGGAAGAGACCCAGTACTTC. The chain couples TRBV4-3 to TRBJ2-5, with TRBD2 matching over 8 bases. The V gene's germline CDR1 is LGHNA and CDR2 YSLEER. Losses at the gene ends were 1 base for V and 3 bases for J; bases not matched to a gene: 1. The CDR3 totals 14 residues.

The V gene is TRBV4-2, the J gene TRBJ2-7; TRBD1 is a possible D gene (5 bases). Trimming stripped 1 base from V and 7 bases from J, with 26 bases between. The CDR3 extends over 18 amino acids. CDR1 is LGHNA and CDR2 is YNFKEQ in the germline V gene. The CDR3 bases are TGTGCCAGCAGCCAAGCTCCGCCAGTGTGGCAGGGATTCCGGGAGCAGTACTTC. Protein: CASSQAPPVWQGFREQYF.

This clonotype was seen more than once but under ten times. The V and J genes are TRBV29-1 and TRBJ1-1; D is uncertain. The CDR3 extends over 11 amino acids. CDR1 SQVTM and CDR2 ANQGSEA come from the germline V gene. Between the trimmed V and J ends, which lost 0 bases and 8 bases, there was a span of 7 bases. CDR3 residues: CSVEDWGEAFF. DNA for the CDR3: TGCAGCGTTGAAGATTGGGGAGAAGCTTTCTTT.

This clonotype came up many times. The DNA of the CDR3 is TGCAGCGTTGAAGATCGAGCGGGAGGCTACGAGCAGTACTTC. Translation gives CSVEDRAGGYEQYF. The chain couples TRBV29-1 to TRBJ2-7; 9 bases are a match to TRBD2. Trimming at V came to 0 bases and at J to 3 bases, leaving 3 bases not matched to a gene. CDR1 SQVTM and CDR2 ANQGSEA come from the germline V gene. CDR3 length: 14 amino acids.

This clonotype showed up many times. V usage is TRBV12-3 or TRBV12-4 and J usage is TRBJ2-5; D gene uncertain. Trimming removed 3 bases from V and 5 bases from J, with 10 bases in between. The CDR3 has 13 residues. CDR3 sequence reads: CASSFDVVETQYF. The CDR3 DNA reads as TGTGCCAGCAGTTTTGACGTAGTGGAGACCCAGTACTTC.

This clonotype was seen repeatedly, ten times or more. This chain connects TRBV7-9 to TRBJ2-3; D remains unclear. Germline V gives CDR1 SEHNR, CDR2 FQNEAQ (reference sequence). V was shortened by 3 bases and J by 3 bases, with 7 bases between the two germline ends. The CDR3 runs 13 residues. Here the CDR3 DNA reads TGTGCCAGCAGCTTTACGACAACAGATACGCAGTATTTT. The encoded protein is CASSFTTTDTQYF.